What follows are 26 T cell receptor beta chains derived from one specimen sequenced in a study of cytomegalovirus exposure and HLA in healthy donors. Libraries were prepared by immunoSEQ multiplex PCR; TCRdb keeps only in-frame clonotypes and omits some of them. The repertoire holds tens of thousands of clones, with roughly 95% as singletons. Sequenced material: PBMCs. The source is a woman younger than 35 in good health and CMV-seronegative.

The CDR3 is CASRPTSRAGELFF. The CDR3 DNA reads as TGTGCCAGCAGACCCACTAGCAGGGCCGGGGAGCTGTTTTTT. This chain uses TRBV7-3 with TRBJ2-2; D is possibly TRBD2 (6 bases). Germline V gene lookup returns CDR1 SGHTA and CDR2 FQGTGA. The ends were cut back, 6 bases at V and 6 bases at J, with 14 bases in the middle. CDR3 length: 14 amino acids.

The chain links TRBV28 to TRBJ2-4, with 7 bases matching TRBD2. This CDR3 is 17 amino acids long. After removal of 3 bases from V and 0 bases from J, the junction contained 8 bases not matched to a gene. In germline, CDR1 is MDHEN, CDR2 SYDVKM. The CDR3 reads CASSFAGLAVAKNIQYF. In DNA form, the CDR3 reads TGTGCCAGCAGTTTCGCCGGGCTAGCGGTAGCCAAAAACATTCAGTACTTC.

The DNA for the CDR3 is TGCGCCAGCAGCCACCCCGGGACAGAGGCCTACGAGCAGTACTTC. This codes for CASSHPGTEAYEQYF. The chain has TRBV4-1 and TRBJ2-7; TRBD1 aligns across 7 bases. CDR3 length equals 15 residues. The J segment lost 2 bases and the V segment lost 3 bases, leaving 7 bases of the junction unmatched. The germline gives CDR1 MGHRA, CDR2 YSYEKL.

This clone was detected once. Here the CDR3 DNA reads TGCGCCAGCAGCCAAGTGCCAGGGGCAACGCCTCCCTACGAGCAGTACTTC. It codes for CASSQVPGATPPYEQYF. The V call is TRBV4-3, the J call TRBJ2-7; TRBD1 might be the D (6 bases). The length of the CDR3 is 17 residues. Germline V gene lookup returns CDR1 LGHNA and CDR2 YSLEER. V lost 1 base to trimming and J lost 2 bases, with 18 bases between them.

The V call is TRBV19, the J call TRBJ2-5; 10 bases agree with TRBD2. J was trimmed by 4 bases and V by 7 bases; bases with no gene match: 9. The V gene's germline CDR1 is LNHDA and CDR2 SQIVND (reference sequence). The CDR3 covers 15 residues. For the CDR3, the DNA is TGTGCCAGTAAAAGGGGAGCGGGAGGGGTAGAGACCCAGTACTTC. Encoded protein: CASKRGAGGVETQYF.

The chain employs TRBV10-3 and TRBJ2-6; the D is unclear. Germline V gene data show CDR1 as ENHRY and CDR2 as SYGVKD. V was trimmed by 3 bases and J by 3 bases, leaving 12 bases between them. The CDR3 runs 16 residues. CDR3 sequence reads: CAISDPLRGGANVLTF. The CDR3 DNA reads TGTGCCATCAGTGACCCCCTACGAGGTGGGGCCAACGTCCTGACTTTC.

The chain combines TRBV18 with TRBJ2-2; 7 bases are a match to TRBD1. The CDR3 extends over 16 amino acids. V lost 2 bases to trimming and J lost 4 bases; unmatched junction nucleotides: 7. CDR1 is KGHSH and CDR2 is LQKENI in the germline V gene. The CDR3 nucleotides are TGTGCCAGCTCACCATCCCGACAGGGAGTCACCGGGGAGCTGTTTTTT. This encodes CASSPSRQGVTGELFF.

The chain couples TRBV7-2 to TRBJ2-3, with 7 bases lining up with TRBD2. J was trimmed by 8 bases and V by 5 bases; bases with no gene match: 4. Germline CDR1 SGHTA, CDR2 FQGNSA. This CDR3 region has 12 residues. CDR3 sequence: CASSRAGPTQYF. CDR3 sequence (DNA): TGTGCCAGCAGCAGAGCGGGGCCTACGCAGTATTTT.

The V and J genes are TRBV28 and TRBJ2-1; perhaps TRBD2 as D (6 bases). Germline CDR1 and CDR2: MDHEN and SYDVKM. The CDR3 consists of 14 residues. Trimming removed 7 bases at V and 7 bases at J, with 17 bases between. This CDR3 reads CASTHRAGMNEQFF. The CDR3 region has the DNA TGTGCCAGCACGCATAGGGCGGGGATGAATGAGCAGTTCTTC.

The rearrangement links TRBV6-1 to TRBJ1-5; 8 bases agree with TRBD1. Looked up from germline, CDR1 is MNHNS and CDR2 is SASEGT. The CDR3 contains 14 residues. With 7 bases clipped from V and 8 bases from J, the junction kept 10 bases outside the gene matches. The CDR3 coding sequence is TGTGCCAGCACCGGGGGAGCAGGGGGCGAGCCCCAGCATTTT. Protein: CASTGGAGGEPQHF.

To note about this clone: The junction does not match germline at one end; this may be a read error. The chain employs TRBV7-6 and TRBJ2-1, with TRBD2 as a possible D gene (7 bases). This CDR3 spans 15 amino acids. Germline lookup yields CDR1 SGHVS and CDR2 FNYEAQ. As DNA, the CDR3 is TGTGGCAGCAGCCTAACTAGCGCCCAAGGGGGGGAGCAGTTCTTC. Protein product: CGSSLTSAQGGEQFF.

This chain connects TRBV15 to TRBJ2-1, with unresolved D. Germline CDR1 and CDR2: LNHNV and YYDKDF (reference sequence). This CDR3 comprises 14 residues. Trimming took off 2 bases at V and 0 bases at J, with 5 bases between the two ends. CDR3 nucleotide sequence: TGTGCCACCAGCAGACCCAGCTCCTACAATGAGCAGTTCTTC. Amino acids: CATSRPSSYNEQFF. Full variable domain (remainder filled in from reference TRBV15 and TRBJ2-1): DAMVIQNPRYQVTQFGKPVTLSCSQTLNHNVMYWYQQKSSQAPKLLFHYYDKDFNNEADTPDNFQSRRPNTSFCFLDIRSPGLGDTAMYLCATSRPSSYNEQFFGPGTRLTVL.

The chain links TRBV5-4 to TRBJ2-3; 7 bases fit TRBD2. Germline values: CDR1 SGHNT, CDR2 YYREEE (reference sequence). The CDR3 consists of 16 residues. Trimming at V came to 4 bases and at J to 0 bases, leaving 8 bases not matched to a gene. CDR3 in amino acids: CASSPVAGHSTDTQYF. The CDR3 DNA follows: TGTGCCAGCAGCCCAGTAGCGGGCCATAGCACAGATACGCAGTATTTT. The variable domain in full, completed from reference TRBV5-4 and TRBJ2-3, reads ETGVTQSPTHLIKTRGQQVTLRCSSQSGHNTVSWYQQALGQGPQFIFQYYREEENGRGNFPPRFSGLQFPNYSSELNVNALELDDSALYLCASSPVAGHSTDTQYFGPGTRLTVL.

The gene calls are TRBV7-2 and TRBJ1-5, with TRBD1 identical over 7 bases. The V gene end was trimmed by 5 bases and the J gene end by 3 bases; junction bases not matched to a gene: 1. Germline values: CDR1 SGHTA, CDR2 FQGNSA. The CDR3 totals 13 residues. The CDR3 DNA follows: TGTGCCAGCAGCGACAGGGTCAATCAGCCCCAGCATTTT. It codes for CASSDRVNQPQHF.

CDR3 DNA sequence: TGTGCCAGCAGGAAGGGACAGTTCTATGGCTACACCTTC. Its protein is CASRKGQFYGYTF. This chain joins TRBV2 and TRBJ1-2, with 7 bases fitting TRBD1. Looked up from germline, CDR1 is SNHLY and CDR2 is FYNNEI. CDR3 length: 13 amino acids. With 6 bases clipped from V and 4 bases from J, the junction kept 5 bases outside the gene matches.

The chain is built from TRBV11-3 and TRBJ1-2; 12 bases line up with TRBD1. The CDR3 sequence is 14 residues long. The V gene end was trimmed by 5 bases and the J gene end by 7 bases; junction bases not matched to a gene: 5. Germline loops: CDR1 SGHNT, CDR2 YENEEA. CDR3 loop: CASSPGQGAGGYTF. The CDR3 coding sequence is TGTGCCAGCAGCCCGGGACAGGGGGCAGGTGGCTACACCTTC.

The chain is built from TRBV7-8 and TRBJ1-5; unclear D gene. This CDR3 contains 15 residues. V lost 1 base and J 0 bases, leaving 7 bases between the germline ends. Germline CDR1 is SGHVS and CDR2 is FQNEAQ. As DNA, the CDR3 is TGTGCCAGCAGCTTAGGCGTGAATAGCAATCAGCCCCAGCATTTT. This codes for CASSLGVNSNQPQHF.

This clone was picked up a small number of times. V is TRBV10-3 and J is TRBJ1-2; 7 bases map to TRBD1. CDR1 and CDR2 (germline): ENHRY, SYGVKD. This CDR3 has 14 residues. The V and J ends lost 4 bases and 2 bases, in that order; junction bases with no gene match: 4. CDR3 loop: CAISVARGNYGYTF. CDR3 DNA sequence: TGTGCCATCAGTGTAGCCAGGGGGAACTATGGCTACACCTTC.

The chain uses TRBV2 and TRBJ1-1; D unresolved. Trimming stripped 6 bases from V and 4 bases from J, with 18 bases between. The CDR3 length is 15 residues. CDR1 is SNHLY and CDR2 is FYNNEI in the germline V gene. CDR3: CASSTGGWLGTEAFF. As DNA, the CDR3 is TGTGCCAGCAGCACCGGCGGGTGGCTGGGCACTGAAGCTTTCTTT.

V and J are TRBV28 and TRBJ2-1; TRBD2 aligns across 9 bases. The CDR3 consists of 16 residues. Trimming cost V 7 bases and J 5 bases; bases outside gene matches: 12. Germline CDR1 and CDR2: MDHEN and SYDVKM. This CDR3 is CASTPWAGGTHNEQFF. In DNA form, the CDR3 reads TGTGCCAGCACCCCATGGGCGGGGGGGACCCACAATGAGCAGTTCTTC.

This clone was counted once. This chain joins TRBV13 and TRBJ1-2; 8 bases align to TRBD1. CDR1 PRHDT and CDR2 FYEKMQ come from the germline V gene (reference sequence). CDR3 size: 17 residues. The trim removed 1 base at V and 1 base at J, leaving 8 bases unmatched. As DNA, the CDR3 is TGTGCCAGCAGCTTAGTGGGGACAGGTCCCCTTAACTATGGCTACACCTTC. As protein: CASSLVGTGPLNYGYTF.

The chain is built from TRBV11-3 and TRBJ2-1, with 7 bases aligning to TRBD1. Germline lookup yields CDR1 SGHNT and CDR2 YENEEA. After removal of 5 bases from V and 3 bases from J, the junction contained 7 bases not matched to a gene. The CDR3 loop spans 15 amino acids. The CDR3 loop is CASSPHGTVYNEQFF. The CDR3 bases are TGTGCCAGCAGCCCCCACGGGACAGTCTACAATGAGCAGTTCTTC.

The V call is TRBV6-1, the J call TRBJ2-7; possibly TRBD1 for D (5 bases). V was shortened by 1 base and J by 2 bases, with 9 bases between the two germline ends. The CDR3 is 14 amino acids. Germline CDR1 is MNHNS and CDR2 is SASEGT. The CDR3, as DNA: TGTGCCAGCAGTGAAGGGGCGGACACCTACGAGCAGTACTTC. It encodes CASSEGADTYEQYF.

The J gene is TRBJ2-6, the V gene TRBV5-6; a possible D gene is TRBD2 (6 bases). CDR1 and CDR2 (germline): SGHDT, YYEEEE. Trimming removed 4 bases from V and 0 bases from J, with 14 bases in between. This CDR3 region has 17 residues. In nucleotides, the CDR3 is TGTGCCAGCAGCCCAGGAGGGACCCACTCTGGGGCCAACGTCCTGACTTTC. It codes for CASSPGGTHSGANVLTF.

Regarding this clone: Compared with germline, one end of the junction differs, possibly owing to a read error. The V and J genes are TRBV5-6 and TRBJ2-3; TRBD2 agrees at 13 bases. The germline V gene has CDR1 SGHDT and CDR2 YYEEEE. CDR3 size: 17 residues. The CDR3 DNA reads TGTGTCAGCAGCGGGCGACTAGCGGGGGGATACACAGATACGCAGTATTTT. As protein: CVSSGRLAGGYTDTQYF.

This clone appeared a few times. V is TRBV4-3 and J is TRBJ1-2; unclear D gene. CDR1 and CDR2 (germline): LGHNA, YSLEER. This CDR3 comprises 16 residues. The V end lost 2 bases, the J end lost 3 bases, and 16 bases lay between the germline ends. This CDR3 reads CASSQNPEGKDYGYTF. Here the CDR3 DNA reads TGCGCCAGCAGCCAAAACCCAGAGGGTAAGGACTATGGCTACACCTTC.